The present T cell receptor (beta chain) was sequenced within a study of blood T cell repertoires in COVID-19. The data were produced by immunoSEQ multiplex PCR, yet TCRdb's version contains in-frame clones alone and is incomplete. Of 250,000 to 400,000 clones in the sample, 70% to 90% were seen once. The V gene lost 0 bases and the J gene lost 5 bases, with 11 bases spanning the gap. Germline V gene lookup returns CDR1 SGHRS and CDR2 YFSETQ. CDR3 length: 15 amino acids. Sequenced sample: peripheral blood. The rearrangement joins TRBV5-1 to TRBJ2-2, with D perhaps matching TRBD1 (6 bases). The receptor was isolated from a woman between 25 and 40 years old with COVID-19, enrolled during active disease. The DNA for the CDR3 is TGCGCCAGCAGCTTGGGGGGGCGCGGGACCGGGGAGCTGTTTTTT. Protein product: CASSLGGRGTGELFF.